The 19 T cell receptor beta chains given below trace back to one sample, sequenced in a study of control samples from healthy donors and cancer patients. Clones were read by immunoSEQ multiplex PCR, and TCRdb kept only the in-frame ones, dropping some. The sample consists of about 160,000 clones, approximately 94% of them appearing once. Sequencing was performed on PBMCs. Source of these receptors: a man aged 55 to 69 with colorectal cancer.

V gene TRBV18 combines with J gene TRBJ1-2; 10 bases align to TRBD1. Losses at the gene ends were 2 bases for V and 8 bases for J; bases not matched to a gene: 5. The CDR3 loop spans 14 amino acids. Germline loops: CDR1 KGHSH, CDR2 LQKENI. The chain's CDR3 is CASSPGGQGGGYTF. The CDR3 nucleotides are TGTGCCAGCTCACCAGGAGGACAGGGGGGAGGCTACACCTTC.

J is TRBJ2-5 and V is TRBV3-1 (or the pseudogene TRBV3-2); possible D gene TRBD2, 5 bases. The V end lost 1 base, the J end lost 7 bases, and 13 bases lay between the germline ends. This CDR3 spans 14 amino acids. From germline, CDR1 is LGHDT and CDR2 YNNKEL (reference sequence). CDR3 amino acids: CASSQAGSGGTQYF. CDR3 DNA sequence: TGTGCCAGCAGCCAAGCGGGGAGTGGTGGGACCCAGTACTTC.

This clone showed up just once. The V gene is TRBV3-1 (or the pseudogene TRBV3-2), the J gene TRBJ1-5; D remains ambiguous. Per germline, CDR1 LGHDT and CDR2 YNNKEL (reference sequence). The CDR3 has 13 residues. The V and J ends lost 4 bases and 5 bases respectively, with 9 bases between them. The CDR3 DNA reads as TGTGCCAGCAGCCGGAACAAACATCAGCCCCAGCATTTT. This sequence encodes CASSRNKHQPQHF.

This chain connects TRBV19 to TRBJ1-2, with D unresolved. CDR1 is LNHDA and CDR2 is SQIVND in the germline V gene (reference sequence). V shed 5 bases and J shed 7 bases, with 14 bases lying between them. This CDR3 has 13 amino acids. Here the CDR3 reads CASSAGRASGYTF. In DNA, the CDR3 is TGTGCCAGTAGTGCCGGACGGGCTAGTGGCTACACCTTC. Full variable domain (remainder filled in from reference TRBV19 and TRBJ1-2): DGGITQSPKYLFRKEGQNVTLSCEQNLNHDAMYWYRQDPGQGLRLIYYSQIVNDFQKGDIAEGYSVSREKKESFPLTVTSAQKNPTAFYLCASSAGRASGYTFGSGTRLTVV.

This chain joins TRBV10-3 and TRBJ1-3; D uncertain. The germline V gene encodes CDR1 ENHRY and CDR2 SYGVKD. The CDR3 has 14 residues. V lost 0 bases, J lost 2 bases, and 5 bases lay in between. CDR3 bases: TGTGCCATCAGTGAGTCACAGACTGGAAACACCATATATTTT. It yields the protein CAISESQTGNTIYF.

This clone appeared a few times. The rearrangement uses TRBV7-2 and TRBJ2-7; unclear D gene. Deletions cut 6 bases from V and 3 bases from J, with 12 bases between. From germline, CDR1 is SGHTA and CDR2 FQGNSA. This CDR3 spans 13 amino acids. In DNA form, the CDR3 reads TGTGCCAGCAGTCTTGCGCGGAACTACGAGCAGTACTTC. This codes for CASSLARNYEQYF.

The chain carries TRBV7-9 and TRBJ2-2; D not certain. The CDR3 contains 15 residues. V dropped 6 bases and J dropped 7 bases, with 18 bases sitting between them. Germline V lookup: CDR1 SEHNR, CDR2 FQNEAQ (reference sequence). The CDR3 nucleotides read TGTGCCAGCAGTTCCGGGCCTCGGGCCGGCGGGGAGCTGTTTTTT. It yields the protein CASSSGPRAGGELFF.

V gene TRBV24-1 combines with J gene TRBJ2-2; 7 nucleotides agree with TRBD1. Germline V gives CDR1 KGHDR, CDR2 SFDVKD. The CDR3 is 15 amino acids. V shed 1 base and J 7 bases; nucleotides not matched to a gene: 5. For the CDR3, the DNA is TGTGCCACCAGTGATTTACAGGGGCTGGGCGGGGAGCTGTTTTTT. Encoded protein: CATSDLQGLGGELFF.

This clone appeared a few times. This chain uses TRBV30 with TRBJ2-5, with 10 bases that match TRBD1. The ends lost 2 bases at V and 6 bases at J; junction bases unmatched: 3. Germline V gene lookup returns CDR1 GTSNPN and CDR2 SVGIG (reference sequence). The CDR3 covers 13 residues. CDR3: CAWSWDRGKTQYF. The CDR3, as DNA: TGTGCCTGGAGTTGGGACAGGGGCAAGACCCAGTACTTC.

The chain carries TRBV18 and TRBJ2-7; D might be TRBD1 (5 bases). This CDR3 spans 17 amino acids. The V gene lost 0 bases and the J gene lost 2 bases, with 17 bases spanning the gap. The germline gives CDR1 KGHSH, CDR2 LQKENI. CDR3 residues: CASSPPIGQVATYEQYF. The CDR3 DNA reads TGTGCCAGCTCACCACCTATCGGACAAGTCGCCACCTACGAGCAGTACTTC.

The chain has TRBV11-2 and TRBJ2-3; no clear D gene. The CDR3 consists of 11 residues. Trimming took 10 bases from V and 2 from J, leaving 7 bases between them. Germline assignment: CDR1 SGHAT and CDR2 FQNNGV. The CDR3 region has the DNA TGTGCCATCGGCTCCACAGATACGCAGTATTTT. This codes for CAIGSTDTQYF.

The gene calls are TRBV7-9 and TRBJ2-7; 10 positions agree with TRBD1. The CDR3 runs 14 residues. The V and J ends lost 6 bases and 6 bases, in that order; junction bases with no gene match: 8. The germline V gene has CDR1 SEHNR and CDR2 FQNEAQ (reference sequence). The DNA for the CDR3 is TGTGCCAGCAGAGAGACAGGGGGCAAAGGCGAGCAGTACTTC. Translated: CASRETGGKGEQYF. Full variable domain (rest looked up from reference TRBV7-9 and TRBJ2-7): DTGVSQNPRHKITKRGQNVTFRCDPISEHNRLYWYRQTLGQGPEFLTYFQNEAQLEKSRLLSDRFSAERPKGSFSTLEIQRTEQGDSAMYLCASRETGGKGEQYFGPGTRLTVT.

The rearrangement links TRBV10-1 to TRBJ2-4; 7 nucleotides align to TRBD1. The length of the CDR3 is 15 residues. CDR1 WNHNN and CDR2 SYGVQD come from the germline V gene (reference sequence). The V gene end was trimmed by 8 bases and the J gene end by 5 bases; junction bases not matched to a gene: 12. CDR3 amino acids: CASLERGLMENIQYF. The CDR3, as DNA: TGCGCCAGCCTAGAAAGGGGGCTTATGGAAAACATTCAGTACTTC.

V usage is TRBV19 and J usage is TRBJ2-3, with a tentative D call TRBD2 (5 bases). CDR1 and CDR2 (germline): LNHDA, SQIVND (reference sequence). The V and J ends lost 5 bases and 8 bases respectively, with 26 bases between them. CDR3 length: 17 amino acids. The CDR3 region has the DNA TGTGCCAGTAGTTGGAAAGTCGGCTTGACGGGGTGGGGTACGCAGTATTTT. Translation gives CASSWKVGLTGWGTQYF.

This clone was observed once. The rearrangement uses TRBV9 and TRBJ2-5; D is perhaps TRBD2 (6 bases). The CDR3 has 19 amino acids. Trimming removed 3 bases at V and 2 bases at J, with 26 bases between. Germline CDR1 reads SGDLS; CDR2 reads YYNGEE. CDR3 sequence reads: CASSEGLGTLGGLQETQYF. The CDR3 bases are TGTGCCAGCAGCGAGGGGCTCGGGACTCTTGGGGGGTTACAAGAGACCCAGTACTTC. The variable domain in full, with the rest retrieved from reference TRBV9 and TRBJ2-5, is DSGVTQTPKHLITATGQRVTLRCSPRSGDLSVYWYQQSLDQGLQFLIQYYNGEERAKGNILERFSAQQFPDLHSELNLSSLELGDSALYFCASSEGLGTLGGLQETQYFGPGTRLLVL.

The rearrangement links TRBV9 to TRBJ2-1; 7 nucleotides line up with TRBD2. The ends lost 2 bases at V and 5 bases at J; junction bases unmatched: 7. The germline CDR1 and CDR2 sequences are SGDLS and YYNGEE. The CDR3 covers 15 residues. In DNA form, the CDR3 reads TGTGCCAGCAGCGTCTCCCCTAGCGGTGACAATGAGCAGTTCTTC. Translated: CASSVSPSGDNEQFF.

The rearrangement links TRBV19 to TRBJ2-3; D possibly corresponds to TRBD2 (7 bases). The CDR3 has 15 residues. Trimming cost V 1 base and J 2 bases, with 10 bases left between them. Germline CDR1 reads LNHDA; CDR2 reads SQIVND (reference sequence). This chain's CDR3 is CASSIGAGATDTQYF. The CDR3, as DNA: TGTGCCAGTAGTATAGGGGCGGGGGCCACAGATACGCAGTATTTT. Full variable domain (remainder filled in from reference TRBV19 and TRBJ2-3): DGGITQSPKYLFRKEGQNVTLSCEQNLNHDAMYWYRQDPGQGLRLIYYSQIVNDFQKGDIAEGYSVSREKKESFPLTVTSAQKNPTAFYLCASSIGAGATDTQYFGPGTRLTVL.

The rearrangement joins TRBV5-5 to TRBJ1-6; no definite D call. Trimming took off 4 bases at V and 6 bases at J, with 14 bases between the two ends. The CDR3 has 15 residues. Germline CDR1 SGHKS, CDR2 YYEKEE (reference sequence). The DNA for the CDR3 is TGTGCCAGCAGCGCAACGTCAGGTGGTAATTCACCCCTCCACTTT. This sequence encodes CASSATSGGNSPLHF.

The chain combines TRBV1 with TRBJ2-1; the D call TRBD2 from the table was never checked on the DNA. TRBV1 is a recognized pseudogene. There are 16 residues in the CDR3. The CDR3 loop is CTSSQDRTSGGAEQFF. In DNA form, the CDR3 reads TGCACCAGCAGCCAAGATAGGACTAGCGGGGGGGCCGAGCAGTTCTTC.